The clone carrying this T cell receptor beta chain was seen only a few times. As yet, its antigen is unknown. Germline V lookup: CDR1 MNHNY, CDR2 SVGAGI (reference sequence). V was trimmed by 4 bases and J by 1 base, leaving 11 bases between them. The CDR3 length is 15 residues. These data belong to a study of molecular identifiers for immune sequencing clone quantification. Study findings and constraints: Reports indicate spiked Jurkat TCR RNA from one cell could be found among some 980,000 naive cells. With a barcode shared among identical TCR molecules, highly expanded clone sizes could be underestimated.

A CD8+CD4-CCR7+CD45RA+ phenotype served as the sorting definition for naive CD8 T cells. Each CDR3 protein is one row after TCRdb ran MiXCR on the PCR reads. The repertoire consists of around 480,000 distinct CDR3 sequences, with around 25% occurring once and the leading ten covering 0.7% to 0.9%. This receptor was obtained from a human donor in good health. Some libraries in this study had Jurkat cell RNA spiked in. This chain links TRBV6-6 with TRBJ1-3; D remains ambiguous. Sequenced: naive CD8+ T cells from blood, with Jurkat cell RNA spiked in. As for subset: FACS-sorted CD8+CD4-CCR7+CD45RA+ naive T cells. The CDR3 reads CASSSSGGSGNTIYF. The CDR3 DNA follows: TGTGCCAGCAGTTCAAGTGGAGGTTCTGGAAACACCATATATTTT.